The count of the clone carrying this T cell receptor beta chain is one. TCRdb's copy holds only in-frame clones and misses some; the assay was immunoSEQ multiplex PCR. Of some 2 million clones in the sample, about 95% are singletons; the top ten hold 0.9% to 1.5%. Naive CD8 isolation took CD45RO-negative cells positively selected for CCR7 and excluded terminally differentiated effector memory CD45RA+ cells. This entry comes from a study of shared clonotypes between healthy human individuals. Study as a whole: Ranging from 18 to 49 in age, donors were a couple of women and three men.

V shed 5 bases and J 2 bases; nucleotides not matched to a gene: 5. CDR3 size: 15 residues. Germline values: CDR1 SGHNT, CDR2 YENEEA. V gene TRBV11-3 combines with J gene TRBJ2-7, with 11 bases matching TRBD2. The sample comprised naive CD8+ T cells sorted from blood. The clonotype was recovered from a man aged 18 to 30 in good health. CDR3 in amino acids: CASSATSGDTYEQYF. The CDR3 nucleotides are TGTGCCAGCAGCGCGACTAGCGGGGATACCTACGAGCAGTACTTC.